This T cell receptor (beta chain) was captured by sequencing in a study of identical twins. On this clonotype itself: The antigen is undetermined.

Germline values: CDR1 MRHNA, CDR2 SNTAGT. The CDR3 is 15 residues long. Trimming left V 0 bases short and J 1 base short, with 6 bases between. Study-wide points: Cross-sectional statistical analysis, not tracking of the same donors, underpinned the conclusions.

TCRdb reanalysed the 5' RACE reads using MiXCR and keeps one entry per CDR3 protein. The data hold around 300,000 distinct CDR3 sequences, with more than 6.5% observed a single time. This sample also belongs to another study, concerning yellow fever vaccine responses in identical twins.

The chain joins TRBV6-4 to TRBJ2-2; the D is unclear. This clonotype was sampled from a woman aged 18-35 years in good health. Material for sequencing was memory (CD45RO+) T cells sorted from blood. CDR3 loop: CASSDSPGNTGELFF. The DNA of the CDR3 is TGTGCCAGCAGTGACTCTCCGGGGAACACCGGGGAGCTGTTTTTT.